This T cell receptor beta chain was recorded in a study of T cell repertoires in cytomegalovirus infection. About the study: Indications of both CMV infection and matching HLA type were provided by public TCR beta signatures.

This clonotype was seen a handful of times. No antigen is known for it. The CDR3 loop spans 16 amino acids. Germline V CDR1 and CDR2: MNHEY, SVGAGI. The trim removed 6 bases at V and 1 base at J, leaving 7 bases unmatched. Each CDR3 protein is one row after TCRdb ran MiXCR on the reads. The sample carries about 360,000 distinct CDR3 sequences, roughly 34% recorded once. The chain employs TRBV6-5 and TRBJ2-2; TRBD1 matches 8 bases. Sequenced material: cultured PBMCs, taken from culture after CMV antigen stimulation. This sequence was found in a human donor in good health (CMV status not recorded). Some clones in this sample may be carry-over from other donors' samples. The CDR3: CASSPGGTGNTGELFF. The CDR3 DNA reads TGTGCCAGCAGCCCTGGAGGGACAGGGAACACCGGGGAGCTGTTTTTT.